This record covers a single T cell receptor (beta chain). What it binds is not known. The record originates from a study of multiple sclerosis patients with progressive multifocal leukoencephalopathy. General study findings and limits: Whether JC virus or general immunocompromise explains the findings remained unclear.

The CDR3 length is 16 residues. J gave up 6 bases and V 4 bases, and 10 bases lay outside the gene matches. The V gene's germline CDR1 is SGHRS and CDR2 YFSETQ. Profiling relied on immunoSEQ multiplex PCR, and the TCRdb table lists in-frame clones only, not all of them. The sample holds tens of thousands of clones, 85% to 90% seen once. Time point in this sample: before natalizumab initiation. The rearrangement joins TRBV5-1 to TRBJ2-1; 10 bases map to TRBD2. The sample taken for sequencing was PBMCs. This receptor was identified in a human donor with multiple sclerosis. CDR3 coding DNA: TGCGCCAGCAGCATGATGACTAGCGGGTGGGGCAATGAGCAGTTCTTC. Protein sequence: CASSMMTSGWGNEQFF. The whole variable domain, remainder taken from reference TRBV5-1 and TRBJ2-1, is KAGVTQTPRYLIKTRGQQVTLSCSPISGHRSVSWYQQTPGQGLQFLFEYFSETQRNKGNFPGRFSGRQFSNSRSEMNVSTLELGDSALYLCASSMMTSGWGNEQFFGPGTRLTVL.